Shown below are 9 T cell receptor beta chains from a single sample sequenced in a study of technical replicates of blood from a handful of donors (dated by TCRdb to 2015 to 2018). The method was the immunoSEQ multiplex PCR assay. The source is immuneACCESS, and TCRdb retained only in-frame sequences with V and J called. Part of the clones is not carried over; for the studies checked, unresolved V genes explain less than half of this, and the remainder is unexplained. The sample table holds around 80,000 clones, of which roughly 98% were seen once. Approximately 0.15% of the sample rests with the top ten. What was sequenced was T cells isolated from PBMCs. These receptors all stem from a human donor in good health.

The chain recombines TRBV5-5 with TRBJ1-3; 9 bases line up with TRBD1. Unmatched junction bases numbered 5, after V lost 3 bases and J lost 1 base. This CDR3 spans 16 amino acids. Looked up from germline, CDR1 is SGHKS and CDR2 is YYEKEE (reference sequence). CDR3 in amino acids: CASSWRDRVSGNTIYF. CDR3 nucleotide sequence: TGTGCCAGCAGCTGGCGGGACAGGGTGTCTGGAAACACCATATATTTT.

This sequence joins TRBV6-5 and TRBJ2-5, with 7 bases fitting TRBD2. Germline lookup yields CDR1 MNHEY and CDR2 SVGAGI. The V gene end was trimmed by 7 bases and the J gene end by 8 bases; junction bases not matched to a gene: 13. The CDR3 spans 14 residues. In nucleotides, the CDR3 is TGTGCCAGCACCAAAGGGTCGAGCGGGGAAACCCAGTACTTC. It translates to CASTKGSSGETQYF.

CDR3 nucleotides: TGCAGTGCCACAGAAATTTACGAGCAGTACTTC. Translated, it gives CSATEIYEQYF. The rearrangement uses TRBV20-1 and TRBJ2-7; D uncertain. Per the germline V gene, CDR1 is DFQATT and CDR2 is SNEGSKA (reference sequence). The CDR3 consists of 11 residues. V lost 6 bases, J lost 4 bases, and 10 bases lay in between.

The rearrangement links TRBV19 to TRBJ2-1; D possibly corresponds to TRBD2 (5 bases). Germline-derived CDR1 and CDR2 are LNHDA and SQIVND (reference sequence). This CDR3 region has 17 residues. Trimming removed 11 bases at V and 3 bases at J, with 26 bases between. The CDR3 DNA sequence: TGTGCCTCAGTCCCCGCGACGGGGAATAAGGGCTACAATGAGCAGTTCTTC. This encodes CASVPATGNKGYNEQFF. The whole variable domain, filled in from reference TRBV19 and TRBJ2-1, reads DGGITQSPKYLFRKEGQNVTLSCEQNLNHDAMYWYRQDPGQGLRLIYYSQIVNDFQKGDIAEGYSVSREKKESFPLTVTSAQKNPTAFYLCASVPATGNKGYNEQFFGPGTRLTVL.

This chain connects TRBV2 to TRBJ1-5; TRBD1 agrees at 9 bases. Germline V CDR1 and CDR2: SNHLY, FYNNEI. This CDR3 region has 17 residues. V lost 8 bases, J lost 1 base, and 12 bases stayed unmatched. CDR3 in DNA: TGTGCCAGCGATTACACAGGGGGCGCAGGAAGCAATCAGCCCCAGCATTTT. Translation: CASDYTGGAGSNQPQHF.

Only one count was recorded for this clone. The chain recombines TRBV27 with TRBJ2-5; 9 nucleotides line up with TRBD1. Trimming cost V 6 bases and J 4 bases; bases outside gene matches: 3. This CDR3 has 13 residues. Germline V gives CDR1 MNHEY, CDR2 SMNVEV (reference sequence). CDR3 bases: TGTGCCAGCAGGGGACAGGGCTTAGAGACCCAGTACTTC. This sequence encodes CASRGQGLETQYF.

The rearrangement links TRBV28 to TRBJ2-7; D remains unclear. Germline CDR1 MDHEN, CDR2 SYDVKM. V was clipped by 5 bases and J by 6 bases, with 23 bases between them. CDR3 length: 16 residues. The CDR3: CASSTNQPQRVSEQYF. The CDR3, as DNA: TGTGCCAGCAGTACTAACCAGCCCCAACGGGTCAGCGAGCAGTACTTC.

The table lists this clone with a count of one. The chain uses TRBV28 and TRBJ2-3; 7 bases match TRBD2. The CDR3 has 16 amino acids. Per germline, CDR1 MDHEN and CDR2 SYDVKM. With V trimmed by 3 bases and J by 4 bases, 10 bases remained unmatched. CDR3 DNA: TGTGCCAGCAGTTTGGGTGGGGCGGGAGATTCAGATACGCAGTATTTT. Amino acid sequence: CASSLGGAGDSDTQYF.

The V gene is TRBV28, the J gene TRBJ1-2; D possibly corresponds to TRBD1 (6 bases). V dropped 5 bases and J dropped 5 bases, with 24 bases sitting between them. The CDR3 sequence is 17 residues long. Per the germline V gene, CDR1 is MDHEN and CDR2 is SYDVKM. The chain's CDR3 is CASSLRDLRGILYGYTF. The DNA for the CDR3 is TGTGCCAGCAGTCTGAGGGACCTTAGGGGGATCTTATATGGCTACACCTTC.